The 10 T cell receptor beta chains listed next were all sequenced from one sample in a study of shared clonotypes between healthy human individuals. Assay used: immunoSEQ multiplex PCR; TCRdb lists only in-frame clones, some missing. Here the sample spans 650,000 to 750,000 clones, 55% to 75% being singletons. The sequencing input was memory CD4+ T cells sorted from blood. Subset meaning: CD45RA-negative fraction. The receptors come from a woman aged 25-40 years in good health.

A few counts support this clone. The V and J genes are TRBV27 and TRBJ1-1; D gene unclear. CDR1 is MNHEY and CDR2 is SMNVEV in the germline V gene (reference sequence). Deletions cut 4 bases from V and 3 bases from J, with 9 bases between. This CDR3 comprises 13 residues. The CDR3 DNA reads TGTGCCAGCAGTTGGGGTATGTACACTGAAGCTTTCTTT. Translated: CASSWGMYTEAFF.

V usage is TRBV28 and J usage is TRBJ2-1; TRBD1 matches 7 bases. V shed 1 base, J shed 8 bases, and the junction held 8 bases outside the gene matches. The CDR3 covers 15 residues. Per germline, CDR1 MDHEN and CDR2 SYDVKM. This CDR3 reads CASSLSPSGGHEQFF. The CDR3 bases are TGTGCCAGCAGTTTATCCCCCTCAGGGGGTCATGAGCAGTTCTTC.

V and J are TRBV6-5 and TRBJ2-1; 8 nucleotides match TRBD1. With 7 bases clipped from V and 8 bases from J, the junction kept 10 bases outside the gene matches. The germline CDR1 and CDR2 sequences are MNHEY and SVGAGI. The length of the CDR3 is 14 residues. The CDR3 sequence: CASTKGQGLYEQFF. In DNA, the CDR3 is TGTGCCAGCACCAAAGGACAGGGCCTCTATGAGCAGTTCTTC.

The chain employs TRBV7-6 and TRBJ2-2; no reliable D call. CDR3 length: 11 residues. The V end lost 3 bases, the J end lost 8 bases, and 4 bases lay between the germline ends. Germline V CDR1 and CDR2: SGHVS, FNYEAQ. The CDR3 is CASSFRGELFF. For the CDR3, the DNA is TGTGCCAGCAGCTTCCGGGGGGAGCTGTTTTTT.

J is TRBJ2-4 and V is TRBV19; possible D gene TRBD1, 6 bases. CDR1 is LNHDA, CDR2 SQIVND, per germline (reference sequence). This CDR3 is 13 amino acids long. The germline V and J ends were trimmed by 5 bases and 6 bases, with 11 bases remaining between them. The CDR3 reads CASSQGRVNIQYF. The CDR3 DNA sequence: TGTGCCAGTAGTCAGGGGCGCGTAAACATTCAGTACTTC. Supplemented by reference TRBV19 and TRBJ2-4, the full variable domain reads DGGITQSPKYLFRKEGQNVTLSCEQNLNHDAMYWYRQDPGQGLRLIYYSQIVNDFQKGDIAEGYSVSREKKESFPLTVTSAQKNPTAFYLCASSQGRVNIQYFGAGTRLSVL.

This sequence joins TRBV27 and TRBJ1-3; D is unresolved. In germline, CDR1 is MNHEY, CDR2 SMNVEV (reference sequence). This CDR3 has 16 residues. V was pared by 0 bases and J by 0 bases, with 9 bases between. The CDR3 bases are TGTGCCAGCAGTTTATCCCAATCGATCTCTGGAAACACCATATATTTT. Amino acid sequence: CASSLSQSISGNTIYF.

The rearrangement links TRBV5-4 to TRBJ2-2; D perhaps matches TRBD2 (6 bases). The CDR3 runs to 14 residues. V was cut by 4 bases and J by 6 bases, with 13 bases left in between. The germline V gene has CDR1 SGHNT and CDR2 YYREEE (reference sequence). The CDR3 nucleotides read TGTGCCAGCAGCGGGCAGACTAGTTCCGGGGAGCTGTTTTTT. It codes for CASSGQTSSGELFF.

Points on this clone: At the DNA level, this CDR3 is encoded by other sequences in the same sample as well. This rearrangement joins TRBV30 to TRBJ2-1, with 8 bases lining up with TRBD2. J lost 0 bases, V lost 0 bases, and 1 base had no gene match. Germline CDR1 GTSNPN, CDR2 SVGIG (reference sequence). The CDR3 covers 15 residues. The CDR3 region has the DNA TGTGCCTGGAGTGTAGGGACTAGCTCCTACAATGAGCAGTTCTTC. Amino acid sequence: CAWSVGTSSYNEQFF. Combining the CDR3 with reference TRBV30 and TRBJ2-1 gives the whole variable domain SQTIHQWPATLVQPVGSPLSLECTVEGTSNPNLYWYRQAAGRGLQLLFYSVGIGQISSEVPQNLSASRPQDRQFILSSKKLLLSDSGFYLCAWSVGTSSYNEQFFGPGTRLTVL.

Written as DNA, the CDR3 is TGTGCCAGCACCACAGGGGCGGGTGGGGGCTACACCTTC. Amino acids: CASTTGAGGGYTF. The chain carries TRBV6-1 and TRBJ1-2; 7 nucleotides align to TRBD1. J was trimmed by 8 bases and V by 7 bases; bases with no gene match: 10. The CDR3 length is 13 residues. CDR1 MNHNS and CDR2 SASEGT come from the germline V gene.

This chain uses TRBV30 with TRBJ2-5; 8 nucleotides align to TRBD2. V was pared by 4 bases and J by 0 bases, with 4 bases of the junction left unmatched. Germline-derived CDR1 and CDR2 are GTSNPN and SVGIG (reference sequence). This CDR3 spans 14 amino acids. DNA of the CDR3: TGTGCCTGGAATAGCGGGACGTACCAAGAGACCCAGTACTTC. This sequence encodes CAWNSGTYQETQYF.